Below, 15 T cell receptor beta chains from the same sample are listed, as sequenced in a study of T cell repertoires in cytomegalovirus infection (dated by TCRdb to the late 2010s). The sequencing machine was an Illumina HiSeq 1500. Clones were called with MiXCR by TCRdb after fastp trimmed the public reads at Q25, and only in-frame beta chains were retained. Every entry covers one CDR3 protein and lists the most common genes and DNA from its rows. The sample yields approximately 400,000 distinct CDR3 sequences; approximately 30% were counted once. The top ten clones comprise approximately 13% of the sample. The source material was PBMCs. The source of these receptors is a human donor in good health (CMV status not recorded). Some clones in this sample may be carry-over from other donors' samples.

The genes are TRBV11-2 and TRBJ1-1; D not certain. Germline V lookup: CDR1 SGHAT, CDR2 FQNNGV. The CDR3 sequence is 15 residues long. Trimming removed 1 base from V and 4 bases from J, with 13 bases in between. In DNA form, the CDR3 reads TGTGCCAGCAGCTTAGTTCCCCTGCCGGGCACTGAAGCTTTCTTT. Protein: CASSLVPLPGTEAFF.

The chain carries TRBV19 and TRBJ1-2; maybe TRBD1 (5 bases). The CDR3 contains 15 residues. V was cut by 3 bases and J by 2 bases, with 13 bases left in between. The germline gives CDR1 LNHDA, CDR2 SQIVND (reference sequence). The CDR3 is CASSITEGWNYGYTF. CDR3 bases: TGTGCCAGTAGTATCACGGAGGGGTGGAACTATGGCTACACCTTC.

The chain's CDR3 is CASSPRVGQGRGDFF. The CDR3 DNA is TGTGCCAGCAGCCCACGGGTTGGACAGGGGCGAGGAGATTTCTTT. The chain joins TRBV7-6 to TRBJ1-1; 9 nucleotides line up with TRBD1. Unmatched junction bases numbered 17, after V lost 5 bases and J lost 13 bases. This CDR3 contains 15 residues. Germline CDR1 reads SGHVS; CDR2 reads FNYEAQ.

There are many counts of this clonotype. V is TRBV7-2 and J is TRBJ1-4; no clear D. The ends were cut back, 2 bases at V and 8 bases at J, with 27 bases in the middle. This CDR3 is 19 amino acids long. The germline V gene has CDR1 SGHTA and CDR2 FQGNSA. For the CDR3, the DNA is TGTGCCAGCAGCTTAAAATACCCCGGGAGAACCTTTGGTGGGGAAAAACTGTTTTTT. Protein product: CASSLKYPGRTFGGEKLFF.

This clonotype was counted only a few times. One junction end disagrees with the germline gene, perhaps due to a read error. This chain links TRBV4-1 with TRBJ1-2, with 7 nucleotides matching TRBD1. Germline values: CDR1 MGHRA, CDR2 YSYEKL. The CDR3 is 19 residues long. The CDR3 nucleotides read TGTGCCAGCAGCCAAGAAGCCCTGACAGGGCCAGGAAGGAACTATGGCTACACCTTC. Translating gives CASSQEALTGPGRNYGYTF.

This clonotype was seen a few times. The V and J genes are TRBV6-2 or TRBV6-3 and TRBJ2-6; D remains unclear. V gave up 5 bases and J gave up 0 bases, with 8 bases separating them. Germline CDR1 reads MNHEY; CDR2 reads SVGEGT. The CDR3 runs to 15 residues. The chain's CDR3 is CASSHFSSGANVLTF. The CDR3 DNA reads as TGTGCCAGCAGTCACTTTTCCTCTGGGGCCAACGTCCTGACTTTC.

V usage is TRBV2 and J usage is TRBJ1-5; a weak D match, TRBD1 (5 bases). The CDR3 extends over 17 amino acids. Germline values: CDR1 SNHLY, CDR2 FYNNEI. V lost 7 bases, J lost 0 bases, and 19 bases lay in between. The CDR3 loop is CASKGRASLGSNQPQHF. The DNA for the CDR3 is TGTGCCAGCAAAGGCAGGGCTAGCCTCGGTAGCAATCAGCCCCAGCATTTT.

The chain links TRBV6-5 to TRBJ2-5; a weak D match, TRBD2 (7 bases). V lost 8 bases to trimming and J lost 5 bases, with 15 bases between them. This CDR3 is 13 amino acids long. From germline, CDR1 is MNHEY and CDR2 SVGAGI. Here the CDR3 DNA reads TGTGCCAGCCGGGGGGCATTATGGGAGACCCAGTACTTC. This codes for CASRGALWETQYF.

This clonotype was detected only a few times. The chain combines TRBV11-2 with TRBJ2-3; D is perhaps TRBD2 (5 bases). This CDR3 region has 15 residues. The germline V gene encodes CDR1 SGHAT and CDR2 FQNNGV. V was cut by 4 bases and J by 5 bases, with 16 bases left in between. CDR3 protein: CASSSNRGLGDTQYF. In DNA, the CDR3 is TGTGCCAGCAGCTCTAACCGGGGATTGGGAGATACGCAGTATTTT. The variable domain in full, with the rest retrieved from reference TRBV11-2 and TRBJ2-3, is EAGVAQSPRYKIIEKRQSVAFWCNPISGHATLYWYQQILGQGPKLLIQFQNNGVVDDSQLPKDRFSAERLKGVDSTLKIQPAKLEDSAVYLCASSSNRGLGDTQYFGPGTRLTVL.

This clonotype was recorded a few times. Compared with germline, one end of the junction differs, possibly owing to a read error. The V and J genes are TRBV7-7 and TRBJ2-5; no clear D gene. The CDR3 extends over 13 amino acids. Germline V CDR1 and CDR2: SSHAT, FNYEAQ (reference sequence). CDR3 region: CASSTRLGETQYF. The CDR3 region has the DNA TGTGCTAGCAGTACACGGCTCGGGGAGACCCAGTACTTC.

As regards this clonotype: A single base separates this from a much larger clone, so it may be a read error. This chain links TRBV24-1 with TRBJ2-3; no definite D call. The CDR3 totals 16 residues. CDR1 and CDR2 (germline): KGHDR, SFDVKD. The CDR3 DNA reads TGTGCCGCCAGTGGGGTCAACGGGCTGGGCACAGATACGCAGTATTTT. Protein: CAASGVNGLGTDTQYF.

About this clonotype itself: It may be a read error: a sequence one base away is much more abundant. The genes are TRBV7-2 and TRBJ1-6, with TRBD1 matching 9 bases. V shed 4 bases and J 12 bases; nucleotides not matched to a gene: 16. This CDR3 comprises 17 residues. Germline-derived CDR1 and CDR2 are SGHTA and FQGNSA. Here the CDR3 DNA reads TGTGCCAGCAGCTCACTCCCGGGACAGGGTTTAGGGAAACCCCTCCACTTT. Protein sequence: CASSSLPGQGLGKPLHF.

The CDR3 DNA reads as TGTGCCAGCAGCTTCAGGGACTGGGGCTACACCTTC. Amino acid sequence: CASSFRDWGYTF. The V gene is TRBV5-5, the J gene TRBJ1-2; weak D call: TRBD1 (5 bases). V lost 2 bases and J lost 8, with 10 bases in between. CDR1 SGHKS and CDR2 YYEKEE come from the germline V gene (reference sequence). The CDR3 covers 12 residues.

The chain joins TRBV12-3 or TRBV12-4 to TRBJ1-2; TRBD1 agrees at 7 bases. This CDR3 is built from 15 residues. The V segment lost 5 bases and the J segment 8 bases; nucleotides outside the gene matches: 14. CDR3 in amino acids: CASSPAGTVLVGYTF. CDR3 sequence (DNA): TGTGCCAGCAGTCCGGCCGGGACAGTTCTTGTCGGCTACACCTTC.

J is TRBJ2-5 and V is TRBV18, with 8 bases matching TRBD1. This CDR3 contains 16 residues. Germline V gene data show CDR1 as KGHSH and CDR2 as LQKENI. After removal of 3 bases from V and 1 base from J, the junction contained 7 bases not matched to a gene. The CDR3 reads CASSPATGEIQETQYF. CDR3 DNA: TGTGCCAGCTCACCCGCGACAGGGGAAATCCAAGAGACCCAGTACTTC.